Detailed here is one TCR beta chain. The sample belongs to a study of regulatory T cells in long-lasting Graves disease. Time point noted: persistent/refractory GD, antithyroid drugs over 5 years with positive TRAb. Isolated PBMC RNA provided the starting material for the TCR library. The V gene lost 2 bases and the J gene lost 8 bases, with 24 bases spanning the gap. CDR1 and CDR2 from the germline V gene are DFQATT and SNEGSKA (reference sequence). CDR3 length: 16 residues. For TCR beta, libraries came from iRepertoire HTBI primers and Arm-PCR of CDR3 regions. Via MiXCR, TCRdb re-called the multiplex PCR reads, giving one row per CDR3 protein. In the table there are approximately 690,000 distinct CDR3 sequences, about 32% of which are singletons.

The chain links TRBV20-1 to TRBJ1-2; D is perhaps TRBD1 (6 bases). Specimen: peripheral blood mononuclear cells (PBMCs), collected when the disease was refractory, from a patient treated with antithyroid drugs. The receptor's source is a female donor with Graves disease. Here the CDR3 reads CSARLGWAGASGGYTF. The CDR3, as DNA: TGCAGTGCTAGACTAGGTTGGGCAGGGGCATCAGGAGGCTACACCTTC.